This T cell receptor beta chain is from a study of shared clonotypes between healthy human individuals. Findings of the study overall: At large depth, rarefaction still showed sorted-subset sequencing to be incomplete. A handful of donors showed sharing of about 4.6% of naive CD4 clonotypes.

Here immunoSEQ multiplex PCR was the method, and the copy in TCRdb shows in-frame clones only, minus some. The table shows about 980,000 clones, with more than 75% occurring only once. About this clone: What it binds is not known.

The CDR3 is 14 amino acids. Germline CDR1 is MGHDK and CDR2 is SYGVNS. Deletions cut 0 bases from V and 8 bases from J, with 12 bases between. The clonotype comes from a man aged 18 to 30 in good health. The V gene is TRBV25-1, the J gene TRBJ2-3; no definite D call. Specimen: memory CD4+ T cells sorted from blood. Subset noted: CD45RA-negative fraction. The CDR3 is CASSEYPGKGTQYF. In nucleotides, the CDR3 is TGTGCCAGCAGTGAATACCCGGGTAAGGGTACGCAGTATTTT.